This TCR beta chain came from a study of spatial heterogeneity in lung cancer. Time point denoted: blood at routine non-recurrence follow-up after resection. Whole RNA came from tumor, nontumor lung or frozen PBMC and was sequenced without being sorted. Comments on this clonotype: The antigen remains unidentified.

Study-wide findings and caveats: Relative to follow-up, resection was when ubiquitous expanded tumor TCRs appeared more in blood.

Every cDNA TCR molecule received its own unique molecular identifier. TCRdb fed the 5' RACE reads into MiXCR, producing one record per CDR3 protein. The profile shows roughly 9,900 distinct CDR3 sequences, 20% to 25% of them singletons. V was clipped by 1 base and J by 6 bases; unmatched bases: 8. The CDR3 totals 16 residues. CDR1 LGHNA and CDR2 YSLEER come from the germline V gene. The sample consisted of PBMCs, taken at follow-up. The sequence came from a female donor with early-stage non-small cell lung cancer. This chain connects TRBV4-3 to TRBJ2-7; 11 nucleotides match TRBD2. The CDR3 sequence is CASSQGTLAGVLEQYF. The CDR3, as DNA: TGCGCCAGCAGCCAAGGGACACTAGCGGGAGTACTCGAGCAGTACTTC.